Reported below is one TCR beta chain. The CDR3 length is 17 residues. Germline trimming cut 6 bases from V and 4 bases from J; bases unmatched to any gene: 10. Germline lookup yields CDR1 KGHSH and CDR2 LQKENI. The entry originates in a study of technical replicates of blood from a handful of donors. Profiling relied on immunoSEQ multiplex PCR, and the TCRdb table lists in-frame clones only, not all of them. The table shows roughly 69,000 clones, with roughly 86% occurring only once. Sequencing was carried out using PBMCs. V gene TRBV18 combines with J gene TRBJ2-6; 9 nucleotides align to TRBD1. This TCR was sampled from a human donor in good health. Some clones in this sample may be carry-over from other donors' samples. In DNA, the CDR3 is TGTGCCAGCTCCCGCGATGGGACAGGGTCGGGGGCCAACGTCCTGACTTTC. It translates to CASSRDGTGSGANVLTF.